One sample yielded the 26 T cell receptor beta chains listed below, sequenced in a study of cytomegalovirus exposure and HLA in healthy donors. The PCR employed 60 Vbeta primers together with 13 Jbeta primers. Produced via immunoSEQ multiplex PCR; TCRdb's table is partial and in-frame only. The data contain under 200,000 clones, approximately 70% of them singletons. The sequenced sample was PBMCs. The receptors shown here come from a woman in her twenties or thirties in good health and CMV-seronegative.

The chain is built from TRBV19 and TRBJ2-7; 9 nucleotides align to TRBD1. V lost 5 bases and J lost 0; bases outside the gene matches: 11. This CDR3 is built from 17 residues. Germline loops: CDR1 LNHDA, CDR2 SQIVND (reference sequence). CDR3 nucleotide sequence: TGTGCCAGTAGTTCTCCAAGAGGGACAGGGAGCTCCTACGAGCAGTACTTC. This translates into CASSSPRGTGSSYEQYF.

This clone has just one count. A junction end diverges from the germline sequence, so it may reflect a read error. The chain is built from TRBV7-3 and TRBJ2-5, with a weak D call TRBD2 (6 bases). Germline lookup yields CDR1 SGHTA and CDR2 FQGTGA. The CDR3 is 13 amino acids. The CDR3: CASSSSVAETRYF. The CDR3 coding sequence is TGTGCCAGCAGCTCTAGCGTTGCGGAGACCCGGTACTTC.

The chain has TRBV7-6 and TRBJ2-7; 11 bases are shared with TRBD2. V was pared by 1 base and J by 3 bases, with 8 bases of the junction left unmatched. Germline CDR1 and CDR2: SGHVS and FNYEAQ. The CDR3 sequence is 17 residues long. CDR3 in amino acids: CASSLVAGGLADYEQYF. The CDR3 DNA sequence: TGTGCCAGCAGCTTAGTTGCAGGGGGACTAGCGGACTACGAGCAGTACTTC.

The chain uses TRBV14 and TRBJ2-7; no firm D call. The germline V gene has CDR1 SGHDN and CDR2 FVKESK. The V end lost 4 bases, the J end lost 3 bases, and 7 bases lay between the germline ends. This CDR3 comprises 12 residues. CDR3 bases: TGTGCCAGCAGCCCGGGTCTCTACGAGCAGTACTTC. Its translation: CASSPGLYEQYF.

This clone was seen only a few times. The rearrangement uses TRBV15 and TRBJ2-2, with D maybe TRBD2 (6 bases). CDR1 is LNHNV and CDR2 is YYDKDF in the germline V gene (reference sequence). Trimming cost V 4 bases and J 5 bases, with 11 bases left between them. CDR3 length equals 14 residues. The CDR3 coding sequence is TGTGCCACCAGCACGGGGGTAGTGACCGGGGAGCTGTTTTTT. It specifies CATSTGVVTGELFF.

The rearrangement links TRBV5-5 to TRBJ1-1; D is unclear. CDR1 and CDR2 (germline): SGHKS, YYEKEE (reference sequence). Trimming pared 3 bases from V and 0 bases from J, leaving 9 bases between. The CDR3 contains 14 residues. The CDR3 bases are TGTGCCAGCAGCTACACTACTTTGAACACTGAAGCTTTCTTT. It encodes CASSYTTLNTEAFF.

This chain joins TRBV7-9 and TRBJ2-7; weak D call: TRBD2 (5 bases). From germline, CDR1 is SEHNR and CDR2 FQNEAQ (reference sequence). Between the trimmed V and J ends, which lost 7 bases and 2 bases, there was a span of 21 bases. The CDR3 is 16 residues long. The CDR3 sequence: CASTPPMGGPTYEQYF. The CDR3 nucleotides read TGTGCCAGCACCCCTCCAATGGGCGGGCCCACCTACGAGCAGTACTTC.

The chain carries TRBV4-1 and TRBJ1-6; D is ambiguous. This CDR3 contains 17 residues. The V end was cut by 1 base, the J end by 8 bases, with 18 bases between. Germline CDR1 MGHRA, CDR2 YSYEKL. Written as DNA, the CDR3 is TGCGCCAGCAGCCAAGCCTCCGGAGCCTTGGCCTATTCACCCCTCCACTTT. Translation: CASSQASGALAYSPLHF.

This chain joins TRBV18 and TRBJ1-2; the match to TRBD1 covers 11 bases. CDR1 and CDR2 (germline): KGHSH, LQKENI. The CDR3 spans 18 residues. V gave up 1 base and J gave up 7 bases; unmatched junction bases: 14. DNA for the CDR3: TGTGCCAGCTCACCACTCAACTCCCCGGACAGGGGGCTGGGTGGCTACACCTTC. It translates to CASSPLNSPDRGLGGYTF.

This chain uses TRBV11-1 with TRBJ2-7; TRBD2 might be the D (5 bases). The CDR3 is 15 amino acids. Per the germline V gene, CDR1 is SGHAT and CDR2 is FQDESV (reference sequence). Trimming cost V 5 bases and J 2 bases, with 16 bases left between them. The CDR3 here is CASSQGGRPPYEQYF. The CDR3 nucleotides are TGTGCCAGCAGCCAAGGAGGCAGGCCGCCCTACGAGCAGTACTTC.

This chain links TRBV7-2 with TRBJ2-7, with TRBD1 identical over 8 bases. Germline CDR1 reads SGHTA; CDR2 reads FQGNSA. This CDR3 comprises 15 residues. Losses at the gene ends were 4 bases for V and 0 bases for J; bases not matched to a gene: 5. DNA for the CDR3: TGTGCCAGCAGCTGGACCACAGGGGGCTCCTACGAGCAGTACTTC. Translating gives CASSWTTGGSYEQYF.

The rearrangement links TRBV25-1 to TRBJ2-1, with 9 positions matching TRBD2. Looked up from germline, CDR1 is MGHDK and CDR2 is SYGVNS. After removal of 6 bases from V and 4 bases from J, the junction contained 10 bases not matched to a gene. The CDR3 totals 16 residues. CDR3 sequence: CASSPRISGGYNEQFF. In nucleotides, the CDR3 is TGTGCCAGCAGCCCCAGGATAAGCGGGGGGTACAATGAGCAGTTCTTC.

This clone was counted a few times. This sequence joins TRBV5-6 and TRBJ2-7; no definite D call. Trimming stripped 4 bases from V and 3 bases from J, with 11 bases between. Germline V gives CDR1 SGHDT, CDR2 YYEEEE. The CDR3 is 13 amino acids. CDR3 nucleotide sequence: TGTGCCAGCAGCCCGGGTCCTAACTACGAGCAGTACTTC. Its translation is CASSPGPNYEQYF.

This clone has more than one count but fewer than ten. CDR3 coding DNA: TGTGCCAGCAGCCATCCAACTGAGCTAGCCAAAAACATTCAGTACTTC. Translating gives CASSHPTELAKNIQYF. The V call is TRBV7-8, the J call TRBJ2-4; no clear D. Germline-derived CDR1 and CDR2 are SGHVS and FQNEAQ. The CDR3 runs 16 residues. Between the trimmed V and J ends, which lost 5 bases and 0 bases, there was a span of 14 bases.

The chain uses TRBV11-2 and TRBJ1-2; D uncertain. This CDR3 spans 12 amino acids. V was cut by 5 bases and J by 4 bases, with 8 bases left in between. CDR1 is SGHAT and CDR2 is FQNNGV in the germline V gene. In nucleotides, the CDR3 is TGTGCCAGCAGCCCTAGCGGCTATGGCTACACCTTC. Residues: CASSPSGYGYTF. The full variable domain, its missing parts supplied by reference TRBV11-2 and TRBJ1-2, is EAGVAQSPRYKIIEKRQSVAFWCNPISGHATLYWYQQILGQGPKLLIQFQNNGVVDDSQLPKDRFSAERLKGVDSTLKIQPAKLEDSAVYLCASSPSGYGYTFGSGTRLTVV.

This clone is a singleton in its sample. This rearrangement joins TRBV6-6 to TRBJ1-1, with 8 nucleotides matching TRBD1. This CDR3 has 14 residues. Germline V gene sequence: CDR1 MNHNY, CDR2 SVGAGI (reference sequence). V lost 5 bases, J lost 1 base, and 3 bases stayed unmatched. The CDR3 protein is CASSPDRANTEAFF. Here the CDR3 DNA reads TGTGCCAGCAGTCCGGACAGGGCGAACACTGAAGCTTTCTTT.

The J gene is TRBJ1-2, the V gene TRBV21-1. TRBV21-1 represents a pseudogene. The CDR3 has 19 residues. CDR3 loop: CASSKDVGGKSRNNYGYTF. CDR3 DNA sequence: TGTGCCAGCAGCAAAGACGTCGGAGGGAAGAGCAGAAATAACTATGGCTACACCTTC.

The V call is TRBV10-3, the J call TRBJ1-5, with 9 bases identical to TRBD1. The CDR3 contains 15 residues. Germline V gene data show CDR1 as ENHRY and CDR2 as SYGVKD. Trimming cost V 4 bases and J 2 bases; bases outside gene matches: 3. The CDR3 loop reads CAISGDRDGNQPQHF. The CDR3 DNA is TGTGCCATCAGTGGGGACAGGGATGGCAATCAGCCCCAGCATTTT.

DNA of the CDR3: TGTGCCAGCAGTTCAATTCTCCCGGGACAGGGTTATTTTGTAAGCAATCAGCCCCAGCATTTT. This codes for CASSSILPGQGYFVSNQPQHF. This rearrangement joins TRBV27 to TRBJ1-5; 9 nucleotides align to TRBD1. J gave up 1 base and V 4 bases, and 20 bases lay outside the gene matches. The germline gives CDR1 MNHEY, CDR2 SMNVEV (reference sequence). The CDR3 is made up of 21 amino acids.

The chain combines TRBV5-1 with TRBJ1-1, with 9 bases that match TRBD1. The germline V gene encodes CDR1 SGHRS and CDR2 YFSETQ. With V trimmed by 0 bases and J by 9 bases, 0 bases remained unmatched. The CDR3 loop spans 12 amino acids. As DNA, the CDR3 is TGCGCCAGCAGCTTGGACAGGGGGCAAGCTTTCTTT. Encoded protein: CASSLDRGQAFF.

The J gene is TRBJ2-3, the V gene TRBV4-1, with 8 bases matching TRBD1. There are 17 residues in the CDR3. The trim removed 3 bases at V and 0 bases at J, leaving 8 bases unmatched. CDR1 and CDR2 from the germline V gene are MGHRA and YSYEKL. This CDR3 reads CASSQRPRDRSTDTQYF. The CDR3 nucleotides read TGCGCCAGCAGCCAGAGACCCCGGGACAGGAGCACAGATACGCAGTATTTT.

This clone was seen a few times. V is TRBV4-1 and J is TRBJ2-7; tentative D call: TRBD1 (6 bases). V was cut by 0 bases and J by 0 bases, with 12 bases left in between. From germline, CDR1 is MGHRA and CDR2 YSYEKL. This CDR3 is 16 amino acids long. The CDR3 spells CASSQDRTESSYEQYF. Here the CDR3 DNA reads TGCGCCAGCAGCCAAGATCGGACAGAGAGCTCCTACGAGCAGTACTTC.

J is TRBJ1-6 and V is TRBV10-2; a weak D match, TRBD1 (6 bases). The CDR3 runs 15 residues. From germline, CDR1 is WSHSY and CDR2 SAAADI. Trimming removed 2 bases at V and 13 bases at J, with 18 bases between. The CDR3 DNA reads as TGCGCCAGCAGTGAGGATTCGGCAGGGCAGGGGCCCCTCCACTTT. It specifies CASSEDSAGQGPLHF.

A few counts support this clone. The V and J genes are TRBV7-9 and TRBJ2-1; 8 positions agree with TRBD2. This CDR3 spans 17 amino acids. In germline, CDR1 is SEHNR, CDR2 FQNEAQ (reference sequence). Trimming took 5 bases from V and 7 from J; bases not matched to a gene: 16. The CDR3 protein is CASSPTPTSSGGNEQFF. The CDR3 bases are TGTGCCAGCAGCCCGACTCCGACTAGCTCGGGGGGGAATGAGCAGTTCTTC. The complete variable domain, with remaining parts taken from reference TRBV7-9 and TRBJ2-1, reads DTGVSQNPRHKITKRGQNVTFRCDPISEHNRLYWYRQTLGQGPEFLTYFQNEAQLEKSRLLSDRFSAERPKGSFSTLEIQRTEQGDSAMYLCASSPTPTSSGGNEQFFGPGTRLTVL.

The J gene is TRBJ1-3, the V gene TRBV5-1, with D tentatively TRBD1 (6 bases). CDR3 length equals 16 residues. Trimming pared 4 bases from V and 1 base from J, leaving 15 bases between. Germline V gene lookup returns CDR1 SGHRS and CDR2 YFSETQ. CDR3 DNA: TGCGCCAGCAGCAGCTTGGACAGTGCTTCTGGAAACACCATATATTTT. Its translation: CASSSLDSASGNTIYF.

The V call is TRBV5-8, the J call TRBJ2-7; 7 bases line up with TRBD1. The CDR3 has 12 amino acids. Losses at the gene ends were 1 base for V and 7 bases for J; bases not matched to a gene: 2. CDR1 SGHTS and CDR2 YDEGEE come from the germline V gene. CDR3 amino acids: CASSLRGLEQYF. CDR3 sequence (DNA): TGTGCCAGCAGCTTGAGGGGGCTAGAGCAGTACTTC.